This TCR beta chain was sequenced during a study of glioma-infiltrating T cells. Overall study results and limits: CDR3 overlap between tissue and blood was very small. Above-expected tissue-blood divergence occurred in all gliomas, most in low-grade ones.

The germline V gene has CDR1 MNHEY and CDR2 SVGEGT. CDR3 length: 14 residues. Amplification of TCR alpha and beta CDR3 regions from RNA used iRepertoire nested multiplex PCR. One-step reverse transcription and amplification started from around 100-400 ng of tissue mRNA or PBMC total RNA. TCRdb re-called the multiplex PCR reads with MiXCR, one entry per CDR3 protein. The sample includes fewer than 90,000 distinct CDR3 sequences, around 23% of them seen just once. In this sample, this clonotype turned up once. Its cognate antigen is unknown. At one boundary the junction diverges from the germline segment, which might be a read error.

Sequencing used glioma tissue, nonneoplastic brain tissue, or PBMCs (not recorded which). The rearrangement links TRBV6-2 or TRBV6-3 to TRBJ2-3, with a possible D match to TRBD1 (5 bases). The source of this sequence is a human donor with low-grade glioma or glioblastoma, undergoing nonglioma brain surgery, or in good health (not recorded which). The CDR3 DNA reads TGTGCCAACAGTTACTCAGGGCGTTCAGATACGCAGTATTTT. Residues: CANSYSGRSDTQYF.